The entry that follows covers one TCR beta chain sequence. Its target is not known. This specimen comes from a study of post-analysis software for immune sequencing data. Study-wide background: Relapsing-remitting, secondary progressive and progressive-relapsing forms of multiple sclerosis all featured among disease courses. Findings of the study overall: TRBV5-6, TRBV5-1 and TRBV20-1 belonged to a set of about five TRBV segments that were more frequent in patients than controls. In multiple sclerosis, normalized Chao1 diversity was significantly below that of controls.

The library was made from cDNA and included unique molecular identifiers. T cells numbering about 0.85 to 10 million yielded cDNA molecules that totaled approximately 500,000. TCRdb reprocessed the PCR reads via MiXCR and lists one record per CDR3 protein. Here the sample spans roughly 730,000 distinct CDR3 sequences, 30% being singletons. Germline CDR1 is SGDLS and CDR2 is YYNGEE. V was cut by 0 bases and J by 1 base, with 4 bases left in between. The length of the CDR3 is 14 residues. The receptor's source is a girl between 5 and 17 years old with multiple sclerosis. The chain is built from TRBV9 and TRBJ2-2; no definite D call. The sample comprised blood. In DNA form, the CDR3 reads TGTGCCAGCAGCGTAGTAGGGAACACCGGGGAGCTGTTTTTT. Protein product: CASSVVGNTGELFF.